The clone carrying this T cell receptor beta chain was seen many times. What it binds is not known. The CDR3 end falls 3 residues outside the read, so it is completed with the germline J gene. This sample stems from a study of T cell clonality in common variable immunodeficiency. Study-level results: In common variable immunodeficiency, TCR beta chains reportedly carried fewer deletions and N-nucleotide insertions.

Sequencing was performed with immunoSEQ multiplex PCR; in TCRdb, only in-frame clones are kept and a portion is missing. Sampling found tens of thousands of clones, none seen once. V dropped 2 bases and J dropped 3 bases, with 3 bases sitting between them. Germline CDR1 and CDR2: SGHKS and YYEKEE (reference sequence). This CDR3 spans 13 amino acids. This chain connects TRBV5-5 to TRBJ2-6; D not certain. The receptor comes from a human donor with common variable immunodeficiency. Sample: peripheral blood mononuclear cells. CDR3 region: CASSFFGANVLTF. Partial CDR3 DNA: TGTGCCAGCAGCTTCTTTGGGGCCAACGTC.